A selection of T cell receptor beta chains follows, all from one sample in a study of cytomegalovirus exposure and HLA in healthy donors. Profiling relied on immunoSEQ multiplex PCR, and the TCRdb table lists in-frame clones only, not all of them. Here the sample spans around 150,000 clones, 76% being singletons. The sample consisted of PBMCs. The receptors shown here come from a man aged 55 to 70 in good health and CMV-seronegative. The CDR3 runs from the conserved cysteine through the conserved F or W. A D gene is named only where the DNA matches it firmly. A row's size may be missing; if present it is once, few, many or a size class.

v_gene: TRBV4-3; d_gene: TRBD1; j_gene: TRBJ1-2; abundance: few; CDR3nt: TGCGCCAGCAGCCAAGCGGGGACAGCTCTTAACTATGGCTACACCTTC; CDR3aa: CASSQAGTALNYGYTF
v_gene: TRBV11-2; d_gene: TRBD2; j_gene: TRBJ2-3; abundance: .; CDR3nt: TGTGCCAGCAGCTTCCCACTAGCGGGAGGAGCAGATACGCAGTATTTT; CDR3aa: CASSFPLAGGADTQYF
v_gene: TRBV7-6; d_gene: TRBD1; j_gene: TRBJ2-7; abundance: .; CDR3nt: TGTGCCAGCAGCCCCTGGACAGGACCCTACGAGCAGTACTTC; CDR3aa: CASSPWTGPYEQYF
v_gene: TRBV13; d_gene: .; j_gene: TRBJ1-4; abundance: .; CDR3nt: TGTGCCAGCAGCTCGGGACACATTAATGAAAAACTGTTTTTT; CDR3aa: CASSSGHINEKLFF
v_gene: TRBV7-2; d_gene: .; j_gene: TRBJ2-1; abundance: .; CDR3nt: TGTGCCAGCAGTCTTAGGTACAGGGATAATGAGCAGTTCTTC; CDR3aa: CASSLRYRDNEQFF
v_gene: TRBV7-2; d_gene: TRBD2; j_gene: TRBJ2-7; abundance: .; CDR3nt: TGTGCCAGCAGCTTACAGGGGACTAGCGGATACGAGCAGTACTTC; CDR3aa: CASSLQGTSGYEQYF
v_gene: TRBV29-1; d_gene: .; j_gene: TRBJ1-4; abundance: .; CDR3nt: TGCAGCGTTTCCTCAACTAATGAAAAACTGTTTTTT; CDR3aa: CSVSSTNEKLFF
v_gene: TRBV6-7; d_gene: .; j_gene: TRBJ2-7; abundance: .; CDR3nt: TGTGCCAGCAGTTATGCCCTGGATATGGACTACCTTGCTTACGAGCAGTACTTC; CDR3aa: CASSYALDMDYLAYEQYF
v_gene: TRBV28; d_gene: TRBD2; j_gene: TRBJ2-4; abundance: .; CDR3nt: TGTGCCAGCCTCGGGACTAGCCCCAAAAACATTCAGTACTTC; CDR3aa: CASLGTSPKNIQYF
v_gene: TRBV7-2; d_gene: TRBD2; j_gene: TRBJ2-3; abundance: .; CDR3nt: TGTGCCAGCAGAAAAGGACTAGCGGGAGTAGATACGCAGTATTTT; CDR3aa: CASRKGLAGVDTQYF
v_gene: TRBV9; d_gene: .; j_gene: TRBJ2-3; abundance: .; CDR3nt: TGTGCCAGCAGCCCGAGACTAGTTTCAGATACGCAGTATTTT; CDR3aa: CASSPRLVSDTQYF
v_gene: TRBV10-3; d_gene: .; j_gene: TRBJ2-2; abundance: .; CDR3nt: TGTGCCATCAGTCGTGACATAGGAGGGCCCGGGGAGCTGCTTTTT; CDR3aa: CAISRDIGGPGELLF
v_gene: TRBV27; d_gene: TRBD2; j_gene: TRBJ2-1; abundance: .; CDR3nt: TGTGCCAGCGGAAAGGGCGGGAGCTCCTACAATGAGCAGTTCTTC; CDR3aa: CASGKGGSSYNEQFF
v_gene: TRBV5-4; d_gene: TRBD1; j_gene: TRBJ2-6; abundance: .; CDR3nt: TGTGCCAGCAGGTTTCGGGACAGGGGGCGCCCCTCTGGGGCCAACGTCCTGACTTTC; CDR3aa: CASRFRDRGRPSGANVLTF